One and the same sample provided the 6 T cell receptor beta chains below, sequenced in a study of T-cell reconstitution after alpha-beta-depleted transplantation in children. A library of TCRbeta sequences, prepared with unique molecular identifiers, was generated. TCRdb re-derived calls from the PCR reads in MiXCR, one entry per CDR3 protein. Of about 260,000 distinct CDR3 sequences listed, roughly 8% were seen once; the top ten hold approximately 6%. Sequenced material: PBMCs, mostly from graft donor cells, taken 180 days after TCRalphabeta/CD19-depleted stem cell transplant. Source of these receptors: a male patient aged 10 to 17 who had a stem cell transplant for acute lymphoblastic leukemia, so the T cells may come from the graft donor.

This clonotype was observed many times. The V and J genes are TRBV5-1 and TRBJ2-3; the match to TRBD2 covers 10 bases. In germline, CDR1 is SGHRS, CDR2 YFSETQ. V dropped 0 bases and J dropped 4; count of bases not matched to a gene: 8. The CDR3 is made up of 17 amino acids. CDR3 residues: CASSLVLAGVSADTQYF. In DNA, the CDR3 is TGCGCCAGCAGCTTGGTCCTAGCGGGAGTTTCAGCAGATACGCAGTATTTT.

Ten or more counts support this clonotype. This chain joins TRBV7-2 and TRBJ1-1; 7 nucleotides agree with TRBD1. V lost 4 bases, J lost 3 bases, and 5 bases stayed unmatched. The germline V gene has CDR1 SGHTA and CDR2 FQGNSA. The CDR3 spans 14 residues. In nucleotides, the CDR3 is TGTGCCAGCAGCTCACAGGGGTTTGACACTGAAGCTTTCTTT. Protein product: CASSSQGFDTEAFF. Looking up the rest from reference TRBV7-2 and TRBJ1-1 gives the full variable domain: GAGVSQSPSNKVTEKGKDVELRCDPISGHTALYWYRQSLGQGLEFLIYFQGNSAPDKSGLPSDRFSAERTGGSVSTLTIQRTQQEDSAVYLCASSSQGFDTEAFFGQGTRLTVV.

This clonotype was detected many times. The chain combines TRBV25-1 with TRBJ1-2; 8 bases are a match to TRBD1. Germline loops: CDR1 MGHDK, CDR2 SYGVNS. Trimming took 6 bases from V and 0 from J; bases not matched to a gene: 6. This CDR3 spans 15 amino acids. The CDR3 DNA reads as TGTGCCAGCAGAGGACAGGGAAAGTCTAACTATGGCTACACCTTC. Translating it yields CASRGQGKSNYGYTF.

This clonotype was recorded at least ten times. V is TRBV20-1 and J is TRBJ1-5; 8 bases fit TRBD1. The V segment lost 0 bases and the J segment 4 bases; nucleotides outside the gene matches: 2. Germline-derived CDR1 and CDR2 are DFQATT and SNEGSKA (reference sequence). The length of the CDR3 is 14 residues. The CDR3 nucleotides read TGCAGTGCTAGAGACCGGGACAGGAATCAGCCCCAGCATTTT. Encoded protein: CSARDRDRNQPQHF.

This clonotype was observed many times. The genes are TRBV6-5 and TRBJ1-5; the D is unclear. Trimming took off 0 bases at V and 0 bases at J, with 6 bases between the two ends. The germline CDR1 and CDR2 sequences are MNHEY and SVGAGI. The CDR3 has 15 amino acids. The CDR3 region is CASSYSSNSNQPQHF. The CDR3 DNA reads as TGTGCCAGCAGTTACTCGTCTAATAGCAATCAGCCCCAGCATTTT.

This clonotype appeared many times. This rearrangement joins TRBV5-1 to TRBJ1-1; 8 bases agree with TRBD1. CDR1 SGHRS and CDR2 YFSETQ come from the germline V gene. With V trimmed by 4 bases and J by 5 bases, 13 bases remained unmatched. There are 16 residues in the CDR3. CDR3 coding DNA: TGCGCCAGCAGCGATTCGGGACAGGCTCTTGTAACTGAAGCTTTCTTT. Translation: CASSDSGQALVTEAFF. Complete variable domain (other parts from reference TRBV5-1 and TRBJ1-1): KAGVTQTPRYLIKTRGQQVTLSCSPISGHRSVSWYQQTPGQGLQFLFEYFSETQRNKGNFPGRFSGRQFSNSRSEMNVSTLELGDSALYLCASSDSGQALVTEAFFGQGTRLTVV.